This T cell receptor (beta chain) was found in a study of blood T cells in healthy people across ages. Study results and limitations: Both higher diversity and more naive CD4+ cells marked long-lived donors when set against aged donors. It was not known whether donors were CMV positive (a possible confounder of expanded clonotype changes).

The table lists this clonotype with many counts. What it binds is unknown. With a J-beta primer mix and a sample-barcoded 5' primer, a second PCR ran about 7 to 12 cycles. TCRdb passed the 5' RACE reads through MiXCR, listing each CDR3 protein once. Found here are under 800,000 distinct CDR3 sequences, 20% to 25% of them singletons; the top ten hold roughly 3.4%. Peripheral blood was drawn, ten milliliters per donor. This receptor was obtained from a man in his 70s in good health. Source material: blood.

CDR3 bases: TGTGCCAGCAGTTTAAGGACAGCTTATGGGGCCAACGTCCTGACTTTC. The encoded protein is CASSLRTAYGANVLTF. The V and J genes are TRBV12-3 or TRBV12-4 and TRBJ2-6; perhaps TRBD1 as D (6 bases). Trimming left V 2 bases short and J 3 bases short, with 11 bases between. The CDR3 has 16 residues.